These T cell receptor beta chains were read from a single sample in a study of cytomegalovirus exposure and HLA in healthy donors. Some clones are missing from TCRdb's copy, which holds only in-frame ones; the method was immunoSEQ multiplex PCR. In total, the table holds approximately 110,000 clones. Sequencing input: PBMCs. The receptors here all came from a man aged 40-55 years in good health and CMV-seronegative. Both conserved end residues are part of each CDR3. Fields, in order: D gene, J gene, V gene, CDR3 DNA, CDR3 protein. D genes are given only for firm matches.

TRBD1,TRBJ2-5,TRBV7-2,TGTGCCAGCAGCTCGGACAGGGGACGAGAGACCCAGTACTTC,CASSSDRGRETQYF
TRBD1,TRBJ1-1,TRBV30,TGTGCCTGGAGTGTAACAGGGGGCACTGAAGCTTTCTTT,CAWSVTGGTEAFF
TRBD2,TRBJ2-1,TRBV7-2,TGTGCCACAAGGACTAGCGGGGTGAGCTCCTACAATGAGCAGTTCTTC,CATRTSGVSSYNEQFF
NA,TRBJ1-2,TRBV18,TGTGCCAGCTCACCACCAGTGGACGGGGCTAACTATGGCTACACCTTC,CASSPPVDGANYGYTF
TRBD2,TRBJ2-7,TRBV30,TGTGCCTGGAGTCGGGGGGGACTAGTAAACGAGCAGTACTTC,CAWSRGGLVNEQYF
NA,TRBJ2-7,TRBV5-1,TGCGCCAGCAGCTTGGTTAGAGGGATCATGGACGAGCAGTACTTC,CASSLVRGIMDEQYF
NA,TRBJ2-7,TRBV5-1,TGCGCCAGCAGTCCTAGCGAGTACGAGCAGTACTTC,CASSPSEYEQYF
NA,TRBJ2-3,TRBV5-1,TGCGCCAGCAGCTTGGAGAGAGATACGCAGTATTTT,CASSLERDTQYF
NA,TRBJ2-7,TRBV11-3,TGTGCCAGCAGCTTAGGGGAGGCAGAGAGCTCCTACGAGCAGTACTTC,CASSLGEAESSYEQYF
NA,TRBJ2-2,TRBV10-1,TGCGCCAGCTTACGCGGGCCCAACACCGGGGAGCTGTTTTTT,CASLRGPNTGELFF
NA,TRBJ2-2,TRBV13,TGTGCCAGCAGCCAGACAGAACCGACCGGGGAGCTGTTTTTT,CASSQTEPTGELFF
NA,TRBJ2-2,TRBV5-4,TGTGCCAGCAGCTTGGAGAGTGCAACCGGGGAGCTGTTTTTT,CASSLESATGELFF
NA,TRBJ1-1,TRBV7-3,TGTGCCAGCAGCTCCCTAGAGAACACTGAAGCTTTCTTT,CASSSLENTEAFF
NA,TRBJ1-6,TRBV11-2,TGTGCCAGCAGCTTATCAGGGGCTTGGGGTAATTCACCCCTCCACTTT,CASSLSGAWGNSPLHF
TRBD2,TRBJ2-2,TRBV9,TGTGCCAGCAGCGTCCGAAGCGGGAGGGCCGGTCCCGGGGAGCTGTTTTTT,CASSVRSGRAGPGELFF
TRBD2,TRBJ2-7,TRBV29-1,TGCAGCGCCTACGGGGGGGGTTTCGAGCAGTACTTC,CSAYGGGFEQYF
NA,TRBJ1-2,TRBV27,TGTGCCAGCAGGCCTCCTGGGCGGGGGATGTATGGCTACACCTTC,CASRPPGRGMYGYTF